These 5 T cell receptor beta chains came from one sample sequenced in a study of T-cell reconstitution after alpha-beta-depleted transplantation in children. Using unique molecular identifiers, the investigators prepared the TCRbeta library. TCRdb itself ran the PCR reads through MiXCR, one entry per CDR3 protein. Here the sample spans some 490,000 distinct CDR3 sequences, around 13% being singletons. This sample comprised PBMCs from the stem cell graft donor, obtained from the stem cell graft. The receptor source for this set is a human donor who donated a stem cell graft to a child with combined immunodeficiency.

The chain recombines TRBV6-2 or TRBV6-3 with TRBJ2-1; 8 nucleotides align to TRBD2. V trimming: 2 bases; J trimming: 8 bases; junction bases outside the gene matches: 8. The CDR3 covers 15 residues. Germline CDR1 MNHEY, CDR2 SVGEGT. The CDR3 loop reads CASSYPGTSFDEQFF. The CDR3 coding sequence is TGTGCCAGCAGTTACCCGGGGACTAGTTTCGATGAGCAGTTCTTC.

V gene TRBV11-2 combines with J gene TRBJ2-2; the D is unclear. V lost 1 base and J lost 4, with 4 bases in between. The CDR3 covers 13 residues. Looked up from germline, CDR1 is SGHAT and CDR2 is FQNNGV. The CDR3 nucleotides are TGTGCCAGCAGCTTAGTTGTCACCGGGGAGCTGTTTTTT. Residues: CASSLVVTGELFF.

Only a few counts were recorded for this clonotype. The J gene is TRBJ2-1, the V gene TRBV12-3 or TRBV12-4; D gene uncertain. There are 11 residues in the CDR3. V was clipped by 6 bases and J by 15 bases, with 15 bases between them. CDR3 sequence reads: CASRIQWAWFF. The CDR3 DNA reads TGTGCCAGCAGAATCCAGTGGGCGTGGTTCTTC.

This clonotype has more than one count but fewer than ten. This chain connects TRBV15 to TRBJ2-1, with D possibly being TRBD2 (7 bases). Per the germline V gene, CDR1 is LNHNV and CDR2 is YYDKDF (reference sequence). The CDR3 spans 15 residues. Trimming left V 0 bases short and J 8 bases short, with 14 bases between. The CDR3 DNA sequence: TGTGCCACCAGCAGAGAGGGGCGAGGGGGGGATGAGCAGTTCTTC. Protein product: CATSREGRGGDEQFF.

This clonotype was seen more than once but under ten times. The V call is TRBV4-3, the J call TRBJ1-3; D call uncertain. The CDR3 spans 15 residues. The V gene lost 0 bases and the J gene lost 0 bases, with 6 bases spanning the gap. Looked up from germline, CDR1 is LGHNA and CDR2 is YSLEER. CDR3 protein: CASSQEGSSGNTIYF. The CDR3 DNA reads as TGCGCCAGCAGCCAAGAGGGTAGCTCTGGAAACACCATATATTTT.